Each of the 8 T cell receptor beta chains below was sequenced from the same sample in a study of shared clonotypes between healthy human individuals. Sequencing was performed with immunoSEQ multiplex PCR; in TCRdb, only in-frame clones are kept and a portion is missing. The sample has about 460,000 clones; 77% are singletons. The sequenced sample was PBMCs. These receptors originate from a middle-aged woman in good health. Some clones in this sample may be carry-over from other donors' samples.

This clone was counted ten times or more. The rearrangement joins TRBV7-2 to TRBJ2-1, with D possibly called TRBD1 or TRBD2 (5 bases each). V dropped 2 bases and J dropped 0 bases, with 8 bases sitting between them. This CDR3 is built from 15 residues. Per germline, CDR1 SGHTA and CDR2 FQGNSA. Written as DNA, the CDR3 is TGTGCCAGCAGCTTATGGGGGAACTCCTACAATGAGCAGTTCTTC. Encoded protein: CASSLWGNSYNEQFF.

This clone turned up a few times. The CDR3 sequence is CASSPRHPPGTGELFF. The CDR3 DNA is TGTGCCAGCTCACCACGGCACCCTCCGGGCACCGGGGAGCTGTTTTTT. This chain joins TRBV18 and TRBJ2-2; D gene ambiguous. The CDR3 consists of 16 residues. V was cut by 1 base and J by 4 bases, with 13 bases left in between. Looked up from germline, CDR1 is KGHSH and CDR2 is LQKENI. Full variable domain (missing parts from reference TRBV18 and TRBJ2-2): NAGVMQNPRHLVRRRGQEARLRCSPMKGHSHVYWYRQLPEEGLKFMVYLQKENIIDESGMPKERFSAEFPKEGPSILRIQQVVRGDSAAYFCASSPRHPPGTGELFFGEGSRLTVL.

This chain uses TRBV7-9 with TRBJ2-1; TRBD2 might be the D (7 bases). Between the trimmed V and J ends, which lost 3 bases and 6 bases, there was a span of 21 bases. The CDR3 length is 17 residues. Per germline, CDR1 SEHNR and CDR2 FQNEAQ (reference sequence). The CDR3 coding sequence is TGTGCCAGCAGCTTTTCAGTTGAGGGGGGGAGATCCAATGAGCAGTTCTTC. It encodes CASSFSVEGGRSNEQFF.

A word on this clone: Only one base separates this from a far larger clonotype, so it likely reflects a read error. This chain connects TRBV29-1 to TRBJ1-2; a weak D match, TRBD1 (5 bases). This CDR3 contains 11 residues. Trimming removed 1 base at V and 8 bases at J, with 8 bases between. CDR1 SQVTM and CDR2 ANQGSEA come from the germline V gene. CDR3 region: CSVEGGEGYTF. In DNA form, the CDR3 reads TGCAGCGTTGAAGGAGGGGAGGGCTACACCTTC.

V and J are TRBV11-3 and TRBJ2-1, with 9 bases identical to TRBD2. Germline V gives CDR1 SGHNT, CDR2 YENEEA. J gave up 7 bases and V 5 bases, and 9 bases lay outside the gene matches. This CDR3 spans 15 amino acids. CDR3: CASSPQTSGKNEQFF. The CDR3 nucleotides are TGTGCCAGCAGCCCGCAGACTAGCGGAAAGAATGAGCAGTTCTTC.

This chain uses TRBV28 with TRBJ1-5; TRBD1 might be the D (6 bases). The CDR3 totals 15 residues. The V end lost 3 bases, the J end lost 4 bases, and 13 bases lay between the germline ends. Germline-derived CDR1 and CDR2 are MDHEN and SYDVKM. This CDR3 is CASSFMRGANQPQHF. The DNA of the CDR3 is TGTGCCAGCAGTTTCATGCGGGGGGCAAATCAGCCCCAGCATTTT.

This chain links TRBV7-8 with TRBJ1-3; D is perhaps TRBD1 (5 bases). CDR1 SGHVS and CDR2 FQNEAQ come from the germline V gene. This CDR3 region has 17 residues. V lost 7 bases and J lost 8, with 27 bases in between. This chain's CDR3 is CASTLRVSPGPGDTIYF. Written as DNA, the CDR3 is TGTGCCAGCACCCTTAGGGTATCCCCAGGACCGGGGGACACCATATATTTT.

V gene TRBV11-3 combines with J gene TRBJ2-7, with 9 bases matching TRBD1. Germline CDR1 SGHNT, CDR2 YENEEA. CDR3 length equals 15 residues. The V segment lost 5 bases and the J segment 3 bases; nucleotides outside the gene matches: 8. The CDR3 loop reads CASSPEGQGIYEQYF. The CDR3 DNA follows: TGTGCCAGCAGCCCAGAAGGACAGGGGATCTACGAGCAGTACTTC.